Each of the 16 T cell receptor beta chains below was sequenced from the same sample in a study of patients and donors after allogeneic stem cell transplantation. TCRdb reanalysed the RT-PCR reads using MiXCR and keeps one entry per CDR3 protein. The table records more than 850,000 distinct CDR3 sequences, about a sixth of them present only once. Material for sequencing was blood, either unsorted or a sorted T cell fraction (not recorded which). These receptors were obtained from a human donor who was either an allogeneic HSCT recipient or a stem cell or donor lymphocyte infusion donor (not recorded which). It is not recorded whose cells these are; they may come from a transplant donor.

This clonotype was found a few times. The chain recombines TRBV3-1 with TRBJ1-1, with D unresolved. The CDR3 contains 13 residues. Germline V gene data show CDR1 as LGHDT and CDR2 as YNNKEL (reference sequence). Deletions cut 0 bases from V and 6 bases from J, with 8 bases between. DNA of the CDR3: TGTGCCAGCAGCCAAGAACGGCGATCTGAAGCTTTCTTT. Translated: CASSQERRSEAFF.

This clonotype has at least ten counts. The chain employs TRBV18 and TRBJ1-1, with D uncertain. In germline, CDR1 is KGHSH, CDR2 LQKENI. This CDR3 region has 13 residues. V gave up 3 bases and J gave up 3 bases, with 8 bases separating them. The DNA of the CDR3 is TGTGCCAGCTCACCGGACGGCTACACTGAAGCTTTCTTT. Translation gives CASSPDGYTEAFF.

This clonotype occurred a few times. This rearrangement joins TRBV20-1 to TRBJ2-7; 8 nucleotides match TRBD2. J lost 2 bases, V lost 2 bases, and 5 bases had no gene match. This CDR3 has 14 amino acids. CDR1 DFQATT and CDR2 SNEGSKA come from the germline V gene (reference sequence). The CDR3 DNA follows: TGCAGTGCTAGAAATAGCGGGAAAGCCTACGAGCAGTACTTC. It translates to CSARNSGKAYEQYF.

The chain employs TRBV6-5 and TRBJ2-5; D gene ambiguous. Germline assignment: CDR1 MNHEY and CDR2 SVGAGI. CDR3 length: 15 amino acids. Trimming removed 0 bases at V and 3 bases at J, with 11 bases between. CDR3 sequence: CASSYSGLREETQYF. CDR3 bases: TGTGCCAGCAGTTACTCCGGGCTCCGGGAAGAGACCCAGTACTTC.

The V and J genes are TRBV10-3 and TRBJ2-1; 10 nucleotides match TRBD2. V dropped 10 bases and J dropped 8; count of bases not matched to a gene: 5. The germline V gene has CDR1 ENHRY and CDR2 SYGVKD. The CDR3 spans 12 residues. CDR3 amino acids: CATQREGDEQFF. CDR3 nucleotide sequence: TGTGCCACCCAGCGGGAGGGCGATGAGCAGTTCTTC.

This CDR3 is CASSAQGAEAFF. DNA of the CDR3: TGTGCCAGCAGCGCCCAGGGTGCTGAAGCTTTCTTT. The chain recombines TRBV9 with TRBJ1-1; the D gene is possibly TRBD1 (5 bases). The V end lost 3 bases, the J end lost 6 bases, and 9 bases lay between the germline ends. Per germline, CDR1 SGDLS and CDR2 YYNGEE. The CDR3 spans 12 residues. Drawing the rest from reference TRBV9 and TRBJ1-1, the complete variable domain is DSGVTQTPKHLITATGQRVTLRCSPRSGDLSVYWYQQSLDQGLQFLIQYYNGEERAKGNILERFSAQQFPDLHSELNLSSLELGDSALYFCASSAQGAEAFFGQGTRLTVV.

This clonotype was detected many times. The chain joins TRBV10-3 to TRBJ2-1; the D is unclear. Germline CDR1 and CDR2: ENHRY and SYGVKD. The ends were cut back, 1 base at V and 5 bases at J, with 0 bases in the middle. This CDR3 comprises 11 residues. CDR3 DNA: TGTGCCATCAGTGAGTACAATGAGCAGTTCTTC. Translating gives CAISEYNEQFF.

The CDR3 DNA is TGTGCCAGTACTAGCGGGGAGGTGGATGAGCAGTTCTTC. Amino acid sequence: CASTSGEVDEQFF. The chain uses TRBV10-3 and TRBJ2-1, with 10 bases fitting TRBD2. This CDR3 has 13 amino acids. CDR1 ENHRY and CDR2 SYGVKD come from the germline V gene. V was pared by 10 bases and J by 8 bases, with 8 bases of the junction left unmatched.

This chain's CDR3 is CATSTPRGEVGTEQFF. The CDR3 nucleotides are TGTGCCACCAGCACCCCTAGGGGCGAAGTGGGGACGGAGCAGTTCTTC. This chain connects TRBV15 to TRBJ2-1; D assignment may be TRBD1 or TRBD2 (5 bases each). V lost 4 bases and J lost 10, with 23 bases in between. Germline CDR1 is LNHNV and CDR2 is YYDKDF (reference sequence). CDR3 size: 16 residues.

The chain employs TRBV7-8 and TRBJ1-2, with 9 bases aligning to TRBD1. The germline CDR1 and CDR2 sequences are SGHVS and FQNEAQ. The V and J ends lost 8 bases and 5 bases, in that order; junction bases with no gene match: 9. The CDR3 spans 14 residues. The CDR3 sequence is CASLRQGVPYGYTF. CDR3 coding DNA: TGTGCCAGCCTGAGACAGGGGGTTCCTTATGGCTACACCTTC.

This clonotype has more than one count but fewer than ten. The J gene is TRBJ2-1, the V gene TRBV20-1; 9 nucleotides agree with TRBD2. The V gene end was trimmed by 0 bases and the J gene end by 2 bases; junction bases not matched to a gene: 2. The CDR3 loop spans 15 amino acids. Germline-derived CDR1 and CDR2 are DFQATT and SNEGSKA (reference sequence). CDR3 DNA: TGCAGTGCTAGAGACAGCGGGAGGACCTACAATGAGCAGTTCTTC. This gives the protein CSARDSGRTYNEQFF.

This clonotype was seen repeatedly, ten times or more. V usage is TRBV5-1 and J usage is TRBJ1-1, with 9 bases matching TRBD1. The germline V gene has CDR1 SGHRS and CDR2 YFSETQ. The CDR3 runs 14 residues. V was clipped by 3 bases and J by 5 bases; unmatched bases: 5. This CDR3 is CASSSTGGGTEAFF. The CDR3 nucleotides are TGCGCCAGCAGCTCGACAGGGGGTGGAACTGAAGCTTTCTTT.

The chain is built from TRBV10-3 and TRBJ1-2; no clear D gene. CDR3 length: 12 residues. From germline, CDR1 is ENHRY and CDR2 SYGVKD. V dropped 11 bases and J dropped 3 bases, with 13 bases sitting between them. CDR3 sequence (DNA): TGTGCCGCCACCATAGGATACTATGGCTACACCTTC. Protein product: CAATIGYYGYTF.

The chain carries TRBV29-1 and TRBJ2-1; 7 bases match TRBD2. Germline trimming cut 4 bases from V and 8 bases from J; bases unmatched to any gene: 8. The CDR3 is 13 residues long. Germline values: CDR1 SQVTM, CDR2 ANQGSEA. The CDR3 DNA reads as TGCAGCGTTGGCGGGAGCTTGGGGGATGAGCAGTTCTTC. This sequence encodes CSVGGSLGDEQFF.

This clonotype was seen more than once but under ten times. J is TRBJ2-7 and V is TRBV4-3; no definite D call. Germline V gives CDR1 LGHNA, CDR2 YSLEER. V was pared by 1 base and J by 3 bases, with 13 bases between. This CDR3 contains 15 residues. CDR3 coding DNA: TGCGCCAGCAGCCAAGTTGGACCCGAGGACTACGAGCAGTACTTC. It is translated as CASSQVGPEDYEQYF.

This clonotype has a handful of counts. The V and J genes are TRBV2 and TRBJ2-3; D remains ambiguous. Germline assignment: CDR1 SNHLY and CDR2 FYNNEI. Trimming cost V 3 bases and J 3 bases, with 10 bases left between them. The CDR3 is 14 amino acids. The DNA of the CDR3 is TGTGCCAGCAGTGAGGGGTTTGGGACAGATACGCAGTATTTT. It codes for CASSEGFGTDTQYF.